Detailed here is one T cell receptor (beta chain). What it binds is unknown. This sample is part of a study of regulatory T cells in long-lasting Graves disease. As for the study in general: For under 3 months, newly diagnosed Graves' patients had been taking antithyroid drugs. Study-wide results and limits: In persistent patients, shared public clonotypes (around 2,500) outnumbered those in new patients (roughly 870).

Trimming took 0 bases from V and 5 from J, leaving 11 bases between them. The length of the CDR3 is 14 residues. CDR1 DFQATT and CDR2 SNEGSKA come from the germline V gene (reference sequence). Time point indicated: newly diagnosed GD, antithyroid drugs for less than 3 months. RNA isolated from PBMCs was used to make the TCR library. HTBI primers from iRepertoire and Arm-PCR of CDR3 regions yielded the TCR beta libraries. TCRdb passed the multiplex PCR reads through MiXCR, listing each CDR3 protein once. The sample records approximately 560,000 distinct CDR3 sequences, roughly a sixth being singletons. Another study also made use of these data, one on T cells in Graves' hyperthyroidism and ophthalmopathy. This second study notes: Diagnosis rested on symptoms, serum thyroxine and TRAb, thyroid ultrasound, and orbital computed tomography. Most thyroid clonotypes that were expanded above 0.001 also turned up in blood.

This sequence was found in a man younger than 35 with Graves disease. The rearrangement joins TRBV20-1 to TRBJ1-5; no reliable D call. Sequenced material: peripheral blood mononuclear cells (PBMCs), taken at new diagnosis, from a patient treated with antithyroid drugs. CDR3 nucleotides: TGCAGTGCTAGAGATCCGGGGTTAGATCAGCCCCAGCATTTT. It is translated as CSARDPGLDQPQHF.